One sample yielded the 20 T cell receptor beta chains listed below, sequenced in a study of CD8+ T cells in alopecia areata (dated by TCRdb to between 2017 and 2018). The receptor library was made with the immunoSEQ multiplex PCR assay. RNA was extracted from all samples and reverse transcribed into cDNA, which served as template for TCR sequencing. Here the immuneACCESS table is served through TCRdb, limited to in-frame sequences with V and J called. Missing clones are a known gap in these copies; in checked studies unresolved V genes cover under half, and the rest lacks a known reason. In this sample the table shows 150,000 or so clones, around 47% of which occur a single time. Less than 8% of the sample is taken by the ten largest. Source material: CD4+ T cells sorted from blood. The source of these receptors is a human donor with alopecia areata.

The rearrangement uses TRBV14 and TRBJ2-3; TRBD2 agrees at 10 bases. Germline CDR1 and CDR2: SGHDN and FVKESK. J was trimmed by 6 bases and V by 6 bases; bases with no gene match: 12. The CDR3 extends over 16 amino acids. This CDR3 is CASSPGPSGSRDTQYF. DNA for the CDR3: TGTGCCAGCAGTCCGGGTCCTAGCGGGAGTCGGGATACGCAGTATTTT.

The CDR3 here is CAWGGQPYEQYF. CDR3 nucleotides: TGTGCCTGGGGGGGACAGCCCTACGAGCAGTACTTC. The V and J genes are TRBV30 and TRBJ2-7, with 7 bases lining up with TRBD1. CDR3 length equals 12 residues. Germline values: CDR1 GTSNPN, CDR2 SVGIG (reference sequence). The V segment lost 5 bases and the J segment 2 bases; nucleotides outside the gene matches: 3.

The chain joins TRBV28 to TRBJ2-5, with 7 nucleotides matching TRBD2. V was pared by 1 base and J by 2 bases, with 10 bases of the junction left unmatched. CDR1 is MDHEN and CDR2 is SYDVKM in the germline V gene. The CDR3 runs to 17 residues. The CDR3 bases are TGTGCCAGCAGTTTATATTCCCAGGGAGCGGGACAAGAGACCCAGTACTTC. Translating gives CASSLYSQGAGQETQYF.

The genes are TRBV6-6 and TRBJ2-2; D is uncertain. Trimming left V 4 bases short and J 2 bases short, with 2 bases between. The CDR3 extends over 12 amino acids. Germline V lookup: CDR1 MNHNY, CDR2 SVGAGI (reference sequence). This chain's CDR3 is CASSSNTGELFF. As DNA, the CDR3 is TGTGCCAGCAGTTCCAACACCGGGGAGCTGTTTTTT.

V and J are TRBV5-1 and TRBJ1-2; weak D call: TRBD1 (6 bases). V lost 0 bases to trimming and J lost 5 bases, with 14 bases between them. The germline CDR1 and CDR2 sequences are SGHRS and YFSETQ. The CDR3 is 15 amino acids. CDR3 residues: CASSLEQGGPYGYTF. CDR3 coding DNA: TGCGCCAGCAGCTTGGAACAGGGCGGACCTTATGGCTACACCTTC.

This clone has just a few counts. V usage is TRBV4-1 and J usage is TRBJ2-1; TRBD2 matches 13 bases. With 4 bases clipped from V and 7 bases from J, the junction kept 7 bases outside the gene matches. The CDR3 covers 16 residues. Germline assignment: CDR1 MGHRA and CDR2 YSYEKL. The CDR3 protein is CASSPIPGLAGNEQFF. CDR3 bases: TGCGCCAGCAGCCCGATCCCGGGACTAGCGGGAAATGAGCAGTTCTTC.

The chain combines TRBV6-5 with TRBJ2-3; 7 positions agree with TRBD2. There are 14 residues in the CDR3. Germline V lookup: CDR1 MNHEY, CDR2 SVGAGI. V shed 5 bases, J shed 2 bases, and the junction held 4 bases outside the gene matches. CDR3 nucleotide sequence: TGTGCCAGCAGTAGCGGGACTTCCACAGATACGCAGTATTTT. This encodes CASSSGTSTDTQYF.

The V call is TRBV30, the J call TRBJ2-7, with D maybe TRBD2 (6 bases). The V and J ends lost 1 base and 0 bases respectively, with 13 bases between them. The CDR3 has 15 amino acids. Germline V gene data show CDR1 as GTSNPN and CDR2 as SVGIG (reference sequence). Here the CDR3 DNA reads TGTGCCTGGAGTGGGAGTCTGGGAGGCTCCTACGAGCAGTACTTC. It translates to CAWSGSLGGSYEQYF.

This clone was counted only a few times. The chain recombines TRBV7-9 with TRBJ2-7, with TRBD2 as a possible D gene (5 bases). Trimming took off 5 bases at V and 5 bases at J, with 16 bases between the two ends. Germline loops: CDR1 SEHNR, CDR2 FQNEAQ (reference sequence). This CDR3 region has 14 residues. The CDR3 is CASSRGASVNEQYF. CDR3 sequence (DNA): TGTGCCAGCAGCCGGGGAGCCTCGGTGAACGAGCAGTACTTC.

In DNA form, the CDR3 reads TGTGCCAGCAGCGTAGCCGGGAGGGCCTCAGGAGATACGCAGTATTTT. Translated, it gives CASSVAGRASGDTQYF. The chain employs TRBV9 and TRBJ2-3; 8 positions match TRBD2. V lost 0 bases and J lost 5; bases outside the gene matches: 8. The CDR3 has 16 residues. The V gene's germline CDR1 is SGDLS and CDR2 YYNGEE.

The chain has TRBV2 and TRBJ1-5; D remains unclear. CDR3 length: 13 amino acids. Germline V gene lookup returns CDR1 SNHLY and CDR2 FYNNEI. Between the trimmed V and J ends, which lost 7 bases and 4 bases, there was a span of 11 bases. Here the CDR3 reads CASNRMGNQPQHF. The CDR3 DNA reads as TGTGCCAGCAACCGGATGGGGAATCAGCCCCAGCATTTT. Variable domain in full (rest from reference TRBV2 and TRBJ1-5): EPEVTQTPSHQVTQMGQEVILRCVPISNHLYFYWYRQILGQKVEFLVSFYNNEISEKSEIFDDQFSVERPDGSNFTLKIRSTKLEDSAMYFCASNRMGNQPQHFGDGTRLSIL.

The chain recombines TRBV7-9 with TRBJ2-6; D gene unclear. Trimming took 5 bases from V and 0 from J, leaving 8 bases between them. CDR3 size: 15 residues. Per the germline V gene, CDR1 is SEHNR and CDR2 is FQNEAQ (reference sequence). The CDR3 nucleotides are TGTGCCAGCAGCGACACGTTCTCTGGGGCCAACGTCCTGACTTTC. Translated, it gives CASSDTFSGANVLTF. The whole variable domain, remainder taken from reference TRBV7-9 and TRBJ2-6, is DTGVSQNPRHKITKRGQNVTFRCDPISEHNRLYWYRQTLGQGPEFLTYFQNEAQLEKSRLLSDRFSAERPKGSFSTLEIQRTEQGDSAMYLCASSDTFSGANVLTFGAGSRLTVL.

The V and J genes are TRBV18 and TRBJ1-1, with D uncertain. Germline CDR1 is KGHSH and CDR2 is LQKENI. The CDR3 extends over 15 amino acids. V was clipped by 2 bases and J by 7 bases, with 17 bases between them. The CDR3 sequence is CASSPGEWASGEAFF. The CDR3 bases are TGTGCCAGCTCACCAGGGGAGTGGGCCTCGGGTGAAGCTTTCTTT.

The chain combines TRBV30 with TRBJ1-5, with D maybe TRBD1 (5 bases). This CDR3 comprises 14 residues. Germline CDR1 and CDR2: GTSNPN and SVGIG (reference sequence). V shed 0 bases and J shed 6 bases, with 12 bases lying between them. The CDR3 spells CAWSVPQGLQPQHF. The CDR3, as DNA: TGTGCCTGGAGTGTACCTCAGGGTCTTCAGCCCCAGCATTTT. The full variable domain, with the rest looked up from reference TRBV30 and TRBJ1-5, is SQTIHQWPATLVQPVGSPLSLECTVEGTSNPNLYWYRQAAGRGLQLLFYSVGIGQISSEVPQNLSASRPQDRQFILSSKKLLLSDSGFYLCAWSVPQGLQPQHFGDGTRLSIL.

This rearrangement joins TRBV18 to TRBJ2-5; D is undetermined. CDR1 is KGHSH and CDR2 is LQKENI in the germline V gene. Trimming took 3 bases from V and 0 from J, leaving 11 bases between them. There are 15 residues in the CDR3. The DNA for the CDR3 is TGTGCCAGCTCACCGAGGTCAGGCTACCAAGAGACCCAGTACTTC. Protein sequence: CASSPRSGYQETQYF.

The table lists this clone with a few counts. The CDR3 sequence: CASSPKGGPSYEQYF. Written as DNA, the CDR3 is TGCGCCAGCAGCCCCAAGGGGGGTCCCTCCTACGAGCAGTACTTC. This chain joins TRBV5-1 and TRBJ2-7; tentatively, D is TRBD1 or TRBD2 (6 bases each). The CDR3 length is 15 residues. Germline CDR1 is SGHRS and CDR2 is YFSETQ. Trimming stripped 4 bases from V and 0 bases from J, with 14 bases between.

The rearrangement joins TRBV9 to TRBJ2-5, with D perhaps TRBD1 (6 bases). V gave up 4 bases and J gave up 5 bases, with 15 bases separating them. CDR3 size: 14 residues. Per the germline V gene, CDR1 is SGDLS and CDR2 is YYNGEE. The CDR3 nucleotides read TGTGCCAGCAGCCCAGGGGCGCTTCTGGAGACCCAGTACTTC. Protein product: CASSPGALLETQYF.

J is TRBJ1-2 and V is TRBV29-1, with 7 nucleotides matching TRBD1. Germline V gene lookup returns CDR1 SQVTM and CDR2 ANQGSEA. Trimming at V came to 6 bases and at J to 4 bases, leaving 11 bases not matched to a gene. The CDR3 covers 14 residues. CDR3 sequence reads: CSVGAAGGSYGYTF. CDR3 nucleotides: TGCAGCGTGGGGGCCGCAGGGGGGAGCTATGGCTACACCTTC.

The DNA of the CDR3 is TGTGCCAGCAGCCCGGTGGGACAGGGGGGCAATGAGCAGTTCTTC. Amino acid sequence: CASSPVGQGGNEQFF. The chain combines TRBV5-6 with TRBJ2-1; 11 nucleotides align to TRBD1. V dropped 4 bases and J dropped 6; count of bases not matched to a gene: 6. This CDR3 is built from 15 residues. CDR1 is SGHDT, CDR2 YYEEEE, per germline.

V usage is TRBV6-6 and J usage is TRBJ2-7; 11 positions match TRBD1. In germline, CDR1 is MNHNY, CDR2 SVGAGI (reference sequence). The CDR3 length is 14 residues. The junction had 6 bases not matched to a gene; V was cut back by 8 bases and J by 3 bases. The CDR3, as DNA: TGTGCCAGCGGGGGACAGGGGGTTTTCTACGAGCAGTACTTC. Amino acids: CASGGQGVFYEQYF.